This TCR beta chain was profiled in a study of CD8 T cells in ankylosing spondylitis. Study results and caveats: Apparently characteristic of ankylosing spondylitis blood was a TCR beta motif (eight highly homologous variants). Reportedly, disease-linked clones are significantly enriched in ankylosing spondylitis patients' matched synovial fluid. Disease-linked clones bore a CD8+ phenotype, appearing relatively rarely in peripheral blood. Past studies reported some motif variants in reactive arthritis synovial fluid and blood.

Libraries for TCR beta were made by quantitative 5'-RACE with molecular barcodes. Using its own MiXCR run on the 5' RACE reads, TCRdb lists one record per CDR3 protein. The table records about 400,000 distinct CDR3 sequences, under 25% of them present only once. The CDR3 is made up of 14 amino acids. Germline values: CDR1 SGHRS, CDR2 YFSETQ. The V gene end was trimmed by 3 bases and the J gene end by 5 bases; junction bases not matched to a gene: 6. In this sample, this clonotype turned up a few times. The antigen remains unidentified. The clonotype was recovered from a male donor with ankylosing spondylitis. The sequencing input was blood, either unsorted or a sorted T cell fraction (not recorded which). V is TRBV5-1 and J is TRBJ2-5, with 8 bases identical to TRBD1. The CDR3 DNA sequence: TGCGCCAGCAGCTCGGACAGGGATTTGGAGACCCAGTACTTC. Translation gives CASSSDRDLETQYF.